The next 10 T cell receptor beta chains were all read from a single sample in a study of blood T cell repertoires in COVID-19. Sequencing was performed with immunoSEQ multiplex PCR; in TCRdb, only in-frame clones are kept and a portion is missing. This sample yields under 200,000 clones, of which approximately 83% are seen a single time; 1.5% to 1.9% belongs to the top ten. Sample: peripheral blood. The source of these receptors is a human donor in a cohort sampled during active COVID-19.

The chain links TRBV5-1 to TRBJ2-7, with 15 nucleotides matching TRBD2. CDR3 length equals 18 residues. After removal of 1 base from V and 4 bases from J, the junction contained 9 bases not matched to a gene. Germline V gives CDR1 SGHRS, CDR2 YFSETQ. CDR3 sequence (DNA): TGCGCCAGCAGCTTGTGGACCCACGGGACTAGCGGGAGGTACGAGCAGTACTTC. Translating gives CASSLWTHGTSGRYEQYF.

The V call is TRBV10-1, the J call TRBJ2-7; no clear D. Germline V gene lookup returns CDR1 WNHNN and CDR2 SYGVQD (reference sequence). The CDR3 length is 8 residues. CDR3 sequence: CQEYEQYF. The CDR3 region has the DNA TGCCAGGAATACGAGCAGTACTTC.

The J gene is TRBJ2-2, the V gene TRBV19; 10 bases match TRBD2. Trimming took 7 bases from V and 2 from J; bases not matched to a gene: 7. Per germline, CDR1 LNHDA and CDR2 SQIVND (reference sequence). This CDR3 is 16 amino acids long. CDR3: CASTRLAGVNTGELFF. The CDR3 coding sequence is TGTGCCAGTACGAGGCTAGCGGGGGTTAACACCGGGGAGCTGTTTTTT. The variable domain in full, with the rest retrieved from reference TRBV19 and TRBJ2-2, is DGGITQSPKYLFRKEGQNVTLSCEQNLNHDAMYWYRQDPGQGLRLIYYSQIVNDFQKGDIAEGYSVSREKKESFPLTVTSAQKNPTAFYLCASTRLAGVNTGELFFGEGSRLTVL.

V usage is TRBV7-2 and J usage is TRBJ2-7, with 9 bases lining up with TRBD2. This CDR3 region has 14 residues. V was clipped by 7 bases and J by 2 bases; unmatched bases: 6. Germline values: CDR1 SGHTA, CDR2 FQGNSA. The CDR3 sequence is CASIQTSGPYEQYF. As DNA, the CDR3 is TGTGCCAGCATCCAGACTAGCGGACCCTACGAGCAGTACTTC.

About this clone: This sample includes further DNA sequences coding for the same CDR3. The chain uses TRBV12-3 or TRBV12-4 and TRBJ2-7; no clear D. Trimming stripped 6 bases from V and 2 bases from J, with 11 bases between. This CDR3 spans 13 amino acids. The CDR3 loop is CASSLRVTYEQYF. The CDR3 DNA reads TGTGCCAGCAGCCTCCGAGTCACCTACGAGCAGTACTTC.

CDR3 sequence: CASSGQRYEQYF. The CDR3 region has the DNA TGTGCCAGCTCCGGACAGCGCTACGAGCAGTACTTC. This sequence joins TRBV27 and TRBJ2-7; the D gene is possibly TRBD1 (6 bases). The CDR3 is made up of 12 amino acids. Between the trimmed V and J ends, which lost 8 bases and 3 bases, there was a span of 11 bases. Looked up from germline, CDR1 is MNHEY and CDR2 is SMNVEV (reference sequence).

This clone was picked up one time. The chain uses TRBV3-1 (or the pseudogene TRBV3-2) and TRBJ1-1; no reliable D call. CDR1 is LGHDT and CDR2 is YNNKEL in the germline V gene (reference sequence). V lost 1 base and J lost 4, with 7 bases in between. CDR3 length: 13 amino acids. The CDR3 spells CASSQVAVTEAFF. CDR3 DNA: TGTGCCAGCAGCCAAGTGGCAGTCACTGAAGCTTTCTTT.

The chain uses TRBV27 and TRBJ1-1; TRBD1 matches at 8 bases. Germline loops: CDR1 MNHEY, CDR2 SMNVEV (reference sequence). V shed 5 bases, J shed 6 bases, and the junction held 5 bases outside the gene matches. The CDR3 is 13 residues long. The CDR3 loop reads CASSPGGVSEAFF. The CDR3 DNA follows: TGTGCCAGCAGTCCAGGGGGCGTATCTGAAGCTTTCTTT.

The V call is TRBV19, the J call TRBJ2-7; 10 nucleotides match TRBD1. The germline V gene encodes CDR1 LNHDA and CDR2 SQIVND (reference sequence). The V gene end was trimmed by 5 bases and the J gene end by 1 base; junction bases not matched to a gene: 5. CDR3 length: 15 amino acids. CDR3 nucleotides: TGTGCCAGTAGTGCTCGGACAGGGGGATCCTACGAGCAGTACTTC. Protein: CASSARTGGSYEQYF.

V gene TRBV7-3 combines with J gene TRBJ2-7; a weak D match, TRBD1 (6 bases). From germline, CDR1 is SGHTA and CDR2 FQGTGA. The V and J ends lost 2 bases and 3 bases respectively, with 8 bases between them. This CDR3 contains 13 residues. DNA for the CDR3: TGTGCCAGCAGCTTACAGGGGAACTACGAGCAGTACTTC. Translated: CASSLQGNYEQYF.